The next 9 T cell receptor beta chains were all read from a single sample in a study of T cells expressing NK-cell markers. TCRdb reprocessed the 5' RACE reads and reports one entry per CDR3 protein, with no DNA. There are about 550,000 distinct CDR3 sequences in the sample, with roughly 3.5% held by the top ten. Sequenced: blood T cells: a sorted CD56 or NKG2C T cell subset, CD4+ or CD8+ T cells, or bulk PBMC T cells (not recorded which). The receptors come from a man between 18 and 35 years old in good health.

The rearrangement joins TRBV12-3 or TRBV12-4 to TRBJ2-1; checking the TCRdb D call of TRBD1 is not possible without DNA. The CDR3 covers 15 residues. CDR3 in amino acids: CASSEDRGRHNEQFF.

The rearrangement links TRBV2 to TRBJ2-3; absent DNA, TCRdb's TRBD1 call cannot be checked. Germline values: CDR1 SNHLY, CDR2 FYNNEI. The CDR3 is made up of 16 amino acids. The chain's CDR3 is CASSEGQGQGTDTQYF.

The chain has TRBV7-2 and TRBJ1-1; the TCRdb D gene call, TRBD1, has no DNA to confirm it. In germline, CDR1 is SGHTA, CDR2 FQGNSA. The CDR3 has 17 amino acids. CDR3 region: CASSLVIGTGGSAEAFF.

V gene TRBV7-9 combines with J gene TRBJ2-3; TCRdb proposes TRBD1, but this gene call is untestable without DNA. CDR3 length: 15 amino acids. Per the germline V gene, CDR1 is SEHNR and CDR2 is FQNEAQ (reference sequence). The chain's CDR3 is CASSSRQNRTDTQYF.

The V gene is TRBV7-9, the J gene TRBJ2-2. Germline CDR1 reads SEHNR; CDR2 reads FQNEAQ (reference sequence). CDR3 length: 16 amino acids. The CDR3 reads CASSLFDGANTGELFF. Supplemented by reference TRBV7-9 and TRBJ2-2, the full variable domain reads DTGVSQNPRHKITKRGQNVTFRCDPISEHNRLYWYRQTLGQGPEFLTYFQNEAQLEKSRLLSDRFSAERPKGSFSTLEIQRTEQGDSAMYLCASSLFDGANTGELFFGEGSRLTVL.

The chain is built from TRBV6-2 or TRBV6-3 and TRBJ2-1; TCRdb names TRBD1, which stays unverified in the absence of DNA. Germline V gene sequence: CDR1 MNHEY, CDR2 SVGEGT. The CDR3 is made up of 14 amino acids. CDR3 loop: CASSGTHAWAEQFF.

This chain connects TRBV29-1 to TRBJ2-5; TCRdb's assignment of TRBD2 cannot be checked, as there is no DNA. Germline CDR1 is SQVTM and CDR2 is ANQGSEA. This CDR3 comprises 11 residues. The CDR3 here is CTGTSGETQYF.

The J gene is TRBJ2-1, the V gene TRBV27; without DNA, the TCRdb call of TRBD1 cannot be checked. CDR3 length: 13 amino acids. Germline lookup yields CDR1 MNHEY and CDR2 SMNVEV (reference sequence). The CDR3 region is CASSPMTDNEQFF.

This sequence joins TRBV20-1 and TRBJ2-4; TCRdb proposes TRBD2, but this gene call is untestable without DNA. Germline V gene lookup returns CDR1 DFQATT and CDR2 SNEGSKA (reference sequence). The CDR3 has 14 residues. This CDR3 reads CSAREGQAKNIQYF.